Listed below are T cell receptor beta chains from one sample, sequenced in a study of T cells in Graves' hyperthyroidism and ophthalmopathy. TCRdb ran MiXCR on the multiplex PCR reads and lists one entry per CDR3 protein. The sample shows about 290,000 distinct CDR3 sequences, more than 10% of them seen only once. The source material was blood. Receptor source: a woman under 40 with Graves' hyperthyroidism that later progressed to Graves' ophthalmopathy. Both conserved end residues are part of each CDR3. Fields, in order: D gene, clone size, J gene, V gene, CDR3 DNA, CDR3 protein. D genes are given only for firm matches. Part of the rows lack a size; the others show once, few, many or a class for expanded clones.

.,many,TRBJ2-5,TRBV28,TGTGCCAGCAGCGGGGACGGACTTCATCGTCTGTACTTC,CASSGDGLHRLYF
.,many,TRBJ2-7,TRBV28,TGTGCCAGCAGCTCCACCGTAAACGACTACGAGCAGTACTTC,CASSSTVNDYEQYF
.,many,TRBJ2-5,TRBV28,TGTGCCAGCAGTTTATACCAGACGGAGACCCAGTACTTC,CASSLYQTETQYF
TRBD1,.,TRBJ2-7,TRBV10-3,TGTGCCATCGCGGGTGGAGGGACAGGGGCCTACGAGCAGTACTTC,CAIAGGGTGAYEQYF
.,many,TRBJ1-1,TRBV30,TGTGCCTGGAGTGTACGTTTGGGGTGGCCCACTGAAGCTTTCTTT,CAWSVRLGWPTEAFF
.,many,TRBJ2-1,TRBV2,TGTGCCAGCACAAGGGGGGGCGGACTGAATGAGCAGTTCTTC,CASTRGGGLNEQFF
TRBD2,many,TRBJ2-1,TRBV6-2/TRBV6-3,TGTGCCAGCAGCCGTCGGGGGGGCCACGTCGGAAGTGAGCAGTTCTTC,CASSRRGGHVGSEQFF
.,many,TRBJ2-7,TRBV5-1,TGCGCCAGCAGCTTGAGGCAGGGGCGCGGCAACGAGCAGTACTTC,CASSLRQGRGNEQYF
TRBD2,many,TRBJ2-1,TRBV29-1,TGCAGCGTTGTCCTAGCGGGAGTTCTGAGTGAGCAGTTCTTC,CSVVLAGVLSEQFF
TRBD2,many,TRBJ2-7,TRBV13,TGTGCCAGCTCGGAGCGGGAGGGCCCTGGCGAGCAGTACTTC,CASSEREGPGEQYF
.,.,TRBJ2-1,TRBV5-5,TGTGCCAGCAGCACCTCCGGGACACATTACAATGAGCAGTTCTTC,CASSTSGTHYNEQFF
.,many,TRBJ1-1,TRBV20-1,TGCAGTGCTAGCCGATCGTGGGGGTCGTGGACTGAAGCTTTCTTT,CSASRSWGSWTEAFF
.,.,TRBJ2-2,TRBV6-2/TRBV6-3,TGTGCCAGTAAAGGTGTGGCCGGGGAGCTGTTTTTT,CASKGVAGELFF
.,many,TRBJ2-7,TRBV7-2,TGTGCCAGCACCCCCCCCTCCTACGAGCAGTACTTC,CASTPPSYEQYF
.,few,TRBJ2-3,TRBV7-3,TGTGCCAGCAGCTTAACTTGGAGAGATACGCAGTATTTT,CASSLTWRDTQYF
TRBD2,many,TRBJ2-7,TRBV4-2,TGTGCCAGCAGCCACGGGACTAGCGGGATTAACGAGCAGTACTTC,CASSHGTSGINEQYF
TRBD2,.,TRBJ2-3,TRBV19,TGTGCCAGTAGGACGGCTAGCGGGAGCCCTACAGATACGCAGTATTTT,CASRTASGSPTDTQYF
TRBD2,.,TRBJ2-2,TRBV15,TGTGCCACCAGAATACTAGCGGGAGTAGCCGGGGAGCTGTTTTTT,CATRILAGVAGELFF
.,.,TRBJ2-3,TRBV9,TGTGCCAGCAGCGTGGGGGGGCCAGATACGCAGTATTTT,CASSVGGPDTQYF
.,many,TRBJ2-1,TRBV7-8,TGTGCCAGCAGCTTCGCGAAGGTTGGGAATGAGCAGTTCTTC,CASSFAKVGNEQFF
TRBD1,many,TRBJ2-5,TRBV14,TGTGCCAGCAGCCAAGCTACAGGGGGCGGCGAGACCCAGTACTTC,CASSQATGGGETQYF
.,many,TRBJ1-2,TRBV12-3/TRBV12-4,TGTGCCAGCAGGCTCGTAGGGGACCTTGAAAATGGCTACACCTTC,CASRLVGDLENGYTF
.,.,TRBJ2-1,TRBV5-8,TGTGCCAGCAGCTTGGTTGTGGGCTACAATGAGCAGTTCTTC,CASSLVVGYNEQFF
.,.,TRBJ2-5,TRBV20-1,TGCAGTGCTGGAGATGGCAGGGTCCTGGGAGGAGAGACCCAGTACTTC,CSAGDGRVLGGETQYF
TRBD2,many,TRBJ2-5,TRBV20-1,TGCAGTGCTAGAGGGCCTAGCGGCCAAGAGACCCAGTACTTC,CSARGPSGQETQYF
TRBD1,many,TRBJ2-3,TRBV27,TGTGCCAGCACCATGGGGACAGCGGAGATTAGCACAGATACGCAGTATTTT,CASTMGTAEISTDTQYF
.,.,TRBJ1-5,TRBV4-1,TGCGCCAGCAGCCAAGGGGGAGAAGATCAGCCCCAGCATTTT,CASSQGGEDQPQHF
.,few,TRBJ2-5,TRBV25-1,TGTGCCAGCAGTGAGCCAGGGACCATGGAGACCCAGTACTTC,CASSEPGTMETQYF
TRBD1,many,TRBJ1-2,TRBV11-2,TGTGCCAGCAGCTTAGTCTGGCAGGGGGCCAATGGCTACACCTTC,CASSLVWQGANGYTF
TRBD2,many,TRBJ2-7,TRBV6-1,TGTGCCAGCTCGCGGACTAGCGACACCTACGAGCAGTACTTC,CASSRTSDTYEQYF
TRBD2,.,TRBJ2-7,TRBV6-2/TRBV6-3,TGTGCCAGCACCGGGACTAGCGGGTTCTACGAGCAGTACTTC,CASTGTSGFYEQYF
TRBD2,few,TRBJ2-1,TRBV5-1,TGCGCCAGCAGCGTTGGGGCGGGAGGGGCCTACAATGAGCAGTTCTTC,CASSVGAGGAYNEQFF